This TCR beta chain appears in the sequencing data of a study of CD8+ T cells in alopecia areata. The CDR3 totals 13 residues. J lost 3 bases, V lost 6 bases, and 2 bases had no gene match. From germline, CDR1 is SQVTM and CDR2 ANQGSEA. Once RNA had been extracted, it was reverse transcribed into cDNA to act as the sequencing template. Here immunoSEQ multiplex PCR was the method, and the copy in TCRdb shows in-frame clones only, minus some. Counted here are around 8,000 clones, less than 75% occurring once; the ten biggest clones make up 2.5% to 3%. CD4+ cells obtained from roughly 5 patients were subjected to sorting into CD25+CD127- cells.

The receptor comes from a human donor with alopecia areata. The sequenced material came from CD4+ Tregs sorted from blood. This chain connects TRBV29-1 to TRBJ1-4, with TRBD1 matching 9 bases. The CDR3 sequence is CSVRQGANEKLFF. The CDR3 DNA is TGCAGCGTGCGACAGGGGGCTAATGAAAAACTGTTTTTT.